This T cell receptor (beta chain) was identified in a study of CD8+ T cells in alopecia areata. This clone was counted between two and nine times. From germline, CDR1 is MNHNS and CDR2 SASEGT. The ends were cut back, 4 bases at V and 1 base at J, with 17 bases in the middle. This CDR3 has 16 residues. Isolated RNA was reverse transcribed into cDNA used as the sequencing template. Generated by immunoSEQ multiplex PCR, the TCRdb table keeps only in-frame clones and is missing some. The sample holds approximately 59,000 clones, roughly half seen once. V gene TRBV6-1 combines with J gene TRBJ2-7; TRBD1 is a possible D gene (6 bases). Material: CD8+ T cells sorted from blood, obtained at week 0. This sequence was found in a human donor with alopecia areata. DNA of the CDR3: TGTGCCAGCAGTGGCCGGTCCGGGCAGGGGTCCTACGAGCAGTACTTC. Translated, it gives CASSGRSGQGSYEQYF.